The 14 T cell receptor beta chains below were found in one sample sequenced in a study of PD-L1 blockade in urothelial cancer. Assay: immunoSEQ multiplex PCR; the TCRdb copy retains only in-frame clones and omits some. The table records some 71,000 clones, less than 90% of them present only once. The sequencing here drew on PBMCs, taken around atezolizumab (anti-PD-L1) treatment. The receptor source for this set is a man between 60 and 70 years old with urothelial cancer.

The chain links TRBV7-8 to TRBJ2-7, with D perhaps TRBD2 (7 bases). CDR1 and CDR2 from the germline V gene are SGHVS and FQNEAQ. CDR3 length: 14 amino acids. The germline V and J ends were trimmed by 5 bases and 6 bases, with 17 bases remaining between them. In DNA, the CDR3 is TGTGCCAGCAGCCCGAGGGGGGGAAAGGGCGAGCAGTACTTC. It codes for CASSPRGGKGEQYF.

This chain joins TRBV7-9 and TRBJ1-2; D might be TRBD1 (5 bases). V lost 5 bases and J 4 bases, leaving 17 bases between the germline ends. The CDR3 sequence is 15 residues long. The germline gives CDR1 SEHNR, CDR2 FQNEAQ (reference sequence). The CDR3 reads CASSRSGARIYGYTF. The CDR3 region has the DNA TGTGCCAGCAGCCGCAGTGGGGCCAGAATCTATGGCTACACCTTC.

This clone was detected only a few times. V is TRBV10-3 and J is TRBJ2-7; maybe TRBD1 (6 bases). Looked up from germline, CDR1 is ENHRY and CDR2 is SYGVKD. Trimming stripped 8 bases from V and 0 bases from J, with 14 bases between. The CDR3 contains 14 residues. The CDR3 DNA is TGTGCCATCTCCTCATGGGACAACTCCTACGAGCAGTACTTC. It specifies CAISSWDNSYEQYF.

This clone was observed once. The V gene is TRBV5-4, the J gene TRBJ1-5, with D unresolved. The germline V and J ends were trimmed by 8 bases and 0 bases, with 18 bases remaining between them. There are 16 residues in the CDR3. Germline lookup yields CDR1 SGHNT and CDR2 YYREEE (reference sequence). The CDR3 DNA reads as TGTGCCAGACCACCAACTTACGGTAATAGCAATCAGCCCCAGCATTTT. Translation: CARPPTYGNSNQPQHF.

CDR3: CASSEYEVRGSGYTF. CDR3 coding DNA: TGTGCCAGCAGTGAATATGAGGTCAGGGGGTCTGGCTACACCTTC. This chain connects TRBV25-1 to TRBJ1-2; 7 nucleotides agree with TRBD1. Unmatched junction bases numbered 8, after V lost 0 bases and J lost 7 bases. Germline CDR1 MGHDK, CDR2 SYGVNS. This CDR3 region has 15 residues.

The chain combines TRBV7-2 with TRBJ2-3; TRBD2 matches 10 bases. The CDR3 contains 15 residues. With 5 bases clipped from V and 2 bases from J, the junction kept 4 bases outside the gene matches. CDR1 and CDR2 (germline): SGHTA, FQGNSA. This chain's CDR3 is CASSRTSGYTDTQYF. For the CDR3, the DNA is TGTGCCAGCAGCCGGACTAGCGGATACACAGATACGCAGTATTTT.

The chain has TRBV15 and TRBJ2-4; perhaps TRBD1 as D (5 bases). V lost 1 base and J 9 bases, leaving 10 bases between the germline ends. The CDR3 runs to 13 residues. The germline CDR1 and CDR2 sequences are LNHNV and YYDKDF (reference sequence). The CDR3 protein is CATSRGRQGIQYF. The CDR3 DNA sequence: TGTGCCACCAGCAGAGGTCGCCAGGGCATTCAGTACTTC.

In DNA, the CDR3 is TGTGCCAGCTCAGACAGTGCCCAGTATGGCTACACCTTC. It yields the protein CASSDSAQYGYTF. The rearrangement joins TRBV6-5 to TRBJ1-2, with a possible D match to TRBD1 (5 bases). The length of the CDR3 is 13 residues. Trimming shortened V by 8 bases and J by 5 bases, and 15 bases separated the two germline ends. CDR1 is MNHEY and CDR2 is SVGAGI in the germline V gene.

The CDR3 coding sequence is TGCAGCGATGACGATGGCTACACCTTC. It codes for CSDDDGYTF. The rearrangement joins TRBV29-1 to TRBJ1-2; D unresolved. The V gene's germline CDR1 is SQVTM and CDR2 ANQGSEA. Trimming stripped 7 bases from V and 6 bases from J, with 6 bases between. The CDR3 spans 9 residues. The whole variable domain, filled in from reference TRBV29-1 and TRBJ1-2, reads SAVISQKPSRDICQRGTSLTIQCQVDSQVTMMFWYRQQPGQSLTLIATANQGSEATYESGFVIDKFPISRPNLTFSTLTVSNMSPEDSSIYLCSDDDGYTFGSGTRLTVV.

The rearrangement links TRBV5-1 to TRBJ1-2, with D perhaps TRBD1 (6 bases). The CDR3 consists of 17 residues. The V end lost 4 bases, the J end lost 4 bases, and 23 bases lay between the germline ends. Germline CDR1 and CDR2: SGHRS and YFSETQ. DNA for the CDR3: TGCGCCAGCAGCGTTGGATCAAAGGGCCAAGGGGGCTATGGCTACACCTTC. Protein: CASSVGSKGQGGYGYTF. Variable domain in full (rest from reference TRBV5-1 and TRBJ1-2): KAGVTQTPRYLIKTRGQQVTLSCSPISGHRSVSWYQQTPGQGLQFLFEYFSETQRNKGNFPGRFSGRQFSNSRSEMNVSTLELGDSALYLCASSVGSKGQGGYGYTFGSGTRLTVV.

The chain has TRBV13 and TRBJ2-1, with 11 bases fitting TRBD2. V lost 5 bases, J lost 7 bases, and 13 bases stayed unmatched. This CDR3 is built from 17 residues. Looked up from germline, CDR1 is PRHDT and CDR2 is FYEKMQ (reference sequence). CDR3 amino acids: CASSLQPLAGASNEQFF. The CDR3 coding sequence is TGTGCCAGCAGCCTTCAACCACTAGCGGGAGCATCAAATGAGCAGTTCTTC. The whole variable domain, filled in from reference TRBV13 and TRBJ2-1, reads AAGVIQSPRHLIKEKRETATLKCYPIPRHDTVYWYQQGPGQDPQFLISFYEKMQSDKGSIPDRFSAQQFSDYHSELNMSSLELGDSALYFCASSLQPLAGASNEQFFGPGTRLTVL.

The chain uses TRBV15 and TRBJ2-3; 15 nucleotides align to TRBD2. The V gene end was trimmed by 5 bases and the J gene end by 6 bases; junction bases not matched to a gene: 6. The CDR3 runs 16 residues. The germline CDR1 and CDR2 sequences are LNHNV and YYDKDF (reference sequence). The CDR3 spells CATSGGLAGGGDTQYF. CDR3 DNA sequence: TGTGCCACCAGCGGGGGACTAGCGGGAGGTGGGGATACGCAGTATTTT.

The chain links TRBV21-1 to TRBJ1-6; TRBD1 was called by the table and not checked on the DNA. TRBV21-1 is recorded as a pseudogene. CDR3 size: 16 residues. DNA of the CDR3: TGTGCCAGCAGTTCTCGTATTGACAGGGGTGATTCACCCCTCCACTTT. Translated: CASSSRIDRGDSPLHF.

This chain links TRBV4-1 with TRBJ2-3; 10 bases line up with TRBD2. CDR1 is MGHRA and CDR2 is YSYEKL in the germline V gene. This CDR3 is built from 17 residues. The junction had 10 bases not matched to a gene; V was cut back by 0 bases and J by 7 bases. The CDR3, as DNA: TGCGCCAGCAGCCAAGATCTTCCAGCGGGGGGGCTCTATACGCAGTATTTT. Protein sequence: CASSQDLPAGGLYTQYF.